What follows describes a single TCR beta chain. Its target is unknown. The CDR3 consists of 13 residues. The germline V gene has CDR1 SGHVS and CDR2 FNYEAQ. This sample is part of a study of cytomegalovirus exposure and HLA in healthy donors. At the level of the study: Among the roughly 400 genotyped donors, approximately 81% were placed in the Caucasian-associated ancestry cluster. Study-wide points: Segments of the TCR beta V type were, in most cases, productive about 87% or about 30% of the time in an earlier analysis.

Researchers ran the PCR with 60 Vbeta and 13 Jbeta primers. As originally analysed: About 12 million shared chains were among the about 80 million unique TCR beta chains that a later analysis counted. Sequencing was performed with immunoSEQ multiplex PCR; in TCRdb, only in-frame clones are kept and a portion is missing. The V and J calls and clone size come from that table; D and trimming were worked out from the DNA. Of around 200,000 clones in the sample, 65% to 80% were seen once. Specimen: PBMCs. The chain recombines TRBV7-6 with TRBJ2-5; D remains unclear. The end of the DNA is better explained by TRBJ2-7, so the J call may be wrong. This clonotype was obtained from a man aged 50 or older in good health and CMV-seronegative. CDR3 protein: CASSFTGSYEQYF. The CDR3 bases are TGTGCCAGCAGCTTTACGGGTTCCTACGAGCAGTACTTC.